The clone carrying this TCR beta chain was detected ten times or more. An equimolar mix of two oligonucleotides served as the beta constant-region primer for TRBC1 and TRBC2. Using its own MiXCR run on the UMI-ligation and nested PCR reads, TCRdb lists one record per CDR3 protein. Seen here are 81,000 or so distinct CDR3 sequences, about 6.5% observed once, and the top ten hold 1.5% to 2%. This sample stems from a study of naive and memory T cell subsets. Germline-derived CDR1 and CDR2 are SEHNR and FQNEAQ (reference sequence). The CDR3 runs to 14 residues. The germline V and J ends were trimmed by 3 bases and 5 bases, with 8 bases remaining between them.

The sequenced sample consisted of central memory CD4+ T cells from blood. The rearrangement links TRBV7-9 to TRBJ1-6; no firm D call. This TCR was recovered from a human donor in good health. This CDR3 reads CASSFIGNNSPLHF. CDR3 coding DNA: TGTGCCAGCAGCTTTATTGGGAATAATTCACCCCTCCACTTT.